Below, 21 T cell receptor beta chains from the same sample are listed, as sequenced in a study of T cells after yellow fever vaccination. A single record per CDR3 protein comes from TCRdb applying MiXCR to the 5' RACE reads. The table records some 400,000 distinct CDR3 sequences, roughly 6.1% of them present only once. The sequenced sample was PBMCs, obtained 5 days after the yellow fever booster vaccination. The receptors originated from a man between 25 and 39 years old who received the YFV17D yellow fever vaccine.

In its sample, this clonotype was seen a few times. The CDR3 DNA is TGTGCCAGCAGCTCGACTAGCGGGAGGCCCCAGCAGTACTTC. Residues: CASSSTSGRPQQYF. The chain couples TRBV7-2 to TRBJ2-7; 13 nucleotides match TRBD2. Germline assignment: CDR1 SGHTA and CDR2 FQGNSA. J gave up 8 bases and V 4 bases, and 5 bases lay outside the gene matches. CDR3 length: 14 residues.

This clonotype was observed many times. The CDR3 reads CASSRLWLSGNTIYF. In DNA, the CDR3 is TGTGCCAGCAGCCGCCTTTGGCTCTCTGGAAACACCATATATTTT. The chain links TRBV5-5 to TRBJ1-3; D is uncertain. The V end was cut by 4 bases, the J end by 0 bases, with 11 bases between. Per germline, CDR1 SGHKS and CDR2 YYEKEE (reference sequence). The CDR3 is 15 amino acids.

This clonotype was recorded at least ten times. The J gene is TRBJ2-3, the V gene TRBV11-2; the D gene is possibly TRBD1 (6 bases). The V end lost 7 bases, the J end lost 4 bases, and 18 bases lay between the germline ends. The V gene's germline CDR1 is SGHAT and CDR2 FQNNGV. CDR3 length: 15 residues. Here the CDR3 reads CASTRRGDGADTQYF. Written as DNA, the CDR3 is TGTGCCAGCACCCGCAGGGGCGATGGTGCAGATACGCAGTATTTT.

In this sample, this clonotype turned up once. The chain combines TRBV12-3 or TRBV12-4 with TRBJ2-7; TRBD2 matches at 15 bases. The CDR3 runs 15 residues. The ends lost 7 bases at V and 5 bases at J; junction bases unmatched: 6. CDR3 loop: CASTGLAGGRNEQYF. The CDR3 region has the DNA TGTGCCAGCACCGGACTAGCGGGAGGGAGAAACGAGCAGTACTTC.

V usage is TRBV11-3 and J usage is TRBJ2-5; D is possibly TRBD1 (5 bases). Trimming stripped 8 bases from V and 2 bases from J, with 12 bases between. This CDR3 has 13 amino acids. The V gene's germline CDR1 is SGHNT and CDR2 YENEEA. CDR3 sequence (DNA): TGTGCCAGCTCCAATCAGGGACAAGAGACCCAGTACTTC. Its translation is CASSNQGQETQYF.

This clonotype appeared a few times. This chain joins TRBV28 and TRBJ2-7; the match to TRBD1 covers 7 bases. With 7 bases clipped from V and 4 bases from J, the junction kept 7 bases outside the gene matches. The length of the CDR3 is 13 residues. The germline gives CDR1 MDHEN, CDR2 SYDVKM. CDR3 nucleotides: TGTGCCAGCACCAACAGGGGATGGTACGAGCAGTACTTC. It specifies CASTNRGWYEQYF.

This rearrangement joins TRBV5-1 to TRBJ2-3, with a possible D match to TRBD1 (6 bases). Germline CDR1 SGHRS, CDR2 YFSETQ. Between the trimmed V and J ends, which lost 2 bases and 2 bases, there was a span of 9 bases. This CDR3 has 14 residues. The CDR3 reads CASSLQGITDTQYF. The CDR3 DNA sequence: TGCGCCAGCAGCTTACAGGGTATCACAGATACGCAGTATTTT.

DNA for the CDR3: TGCAGTGCTATCCTACCTGGTGGGGGGCGGACCCTCCACTTT. Translating it yields CSAILPGGGRTLHF. The chain has TRBV20-1 and TRBJ1-6; D possibly corresponds to TRBD1 (6 bases). Germline V lookup: CDR1 DFQATT, CDR2 SNEGSKA (reference sequence). The CDR3 totals 14 residues. Trimming stripped 4 bases from V and 14 bases from J, with 21 bases between.

The V gene is TRBV12-3 or TRBV12-4, the J gene TRBJ2-6; perhaps TRBD1 as D (5 bases). V was shortened by 3 bases and J by 4 bases, with 13 bases between the two germline ends. This CDR3 is built from 16 residues. For the CDR3, the DNA is TGTGCCAGCAGTTTTGACCAAACAGGAGGGGCCAACGTCCTGACTTTC. Translating gives CASSFDQTGGANVLTF.

This clonotype has a count of ten or more. This chain uses TRBV5-1 with TRBJ2-1; 12 positions match TRBD2. The V gene's germline CDR1 is SGHRS and CDR2 YFSETQ. The CDR3 has 17 residues. V shed 2 bases and J 2 bases; nucleotides not matched to a gene: 5. This CDR3 reads CASSLTLAGGTYNEQFF. The CDR3 DNA follows: TGCGCCAGCAGCTTAACACTAGCGGGAGGAACCTACAATGAGCAGTTCTTC.

This clonotype was observed at least ten times. Here the CDR3 reads CASSLVPRSEQYF. CDR3 in DNA: TGTGCCAGCAGCTTAGTACCCCGGAGCGAGCAGTACTTC. This chain links TRBV7-2 with TRBJ2-7; D call uncertain. The CDR3 is 13 amino acids. V lost 1 base and J lost 6, with 10 bases in between. Germline CDR1 SGHTA, CDR2 FQGNSA. Variable domain in full (rest from reference TRBV7-2 and TRBJ2-7): GAGVSQSPSNKVTEKGKDVELRCDPISGHTALYWYRQSLGQGLEFLIYFQGNSAPDKSGLPSDRFSAERTGGSVSTLTIQRTQQEDSAVYLCASSLVPRSEQYFGPGTRLTVT.

In its sample, this clonotype was seen many times. The rearrangement joins TRBV20-1 to TRBJ2-1; a weak D match, TRBD2 (6 bases). Germline CDR1 is DFQATT and CDR2 is SNEGSKA (reference sequence). The V and J ends lost 5 bases and 1 base respectively, with 15 bases between them. The CDR3 is 15 residues long. The CDR3 sequence is CSAREPGLSYNEQFF. The CDR3 nucleotides read TGCAGTGCTCGCGAACCGGGACTGTCCTACAATGAGCAGTTCTTC.

This clonotype occurred a few times. The chain joins TRBV14 to TRBJ2-1; possible D gene TRBD2, 5 bases. The germline gives CDR1 SGHDN, CDR2 FVKESK. Deletions cut 1 base from V and 9 bases from J, with 7 bases between. CDR3 length: 12 residues. In nucleotides, the CDR3 is TGTGCCAGCAGCCAAGCGGGGATTGAGCAGTTCTTC. As protein: CASSQAGIEQFF.

This rearrangement joins TRBV2 to TRBJ2-2, with D possibly being TRBD1 or TRBD2 (5 bases each). The germline CDR1 and CDR2 sequences are SNHLY and FYNNEI. With 5 bases removed from V and 7 bases from J, the gap between germline ends came to 17 bases. The CDR3 is 15 residues long. CDR3 DNA: TGTGCCAGCAGTAGAGGTGGGACCCCAAACGGGGAGCTGTTTTTT. As protein: CASSRGGTPNGELFF.

This clonotype was picked up a small number of times. V and J are TRBV20-1 and TRBJ2-5, with 8 bases that match TRBD2. V lost 5 bases to trimming and J lost 5 bases; unmatched junction nucleotides: 13. CDR1 DFQATT and CDR2 SNEGSKA come from the germline V gene (reference sequence). This CDR3 is 15 amino acids long. DNA for the CDR3: TGCAGTGCTCCAATAGCGGGAAGAGGAGGGGAGACCCAGTACTTC. Protein: CSAPIAGRGGETQYF.

This clonotype showed up just a few times. This sequence joins TRBV9 and TRBJ2-3; perhaps TRBD1 as D (5 bases). V was pared by 0 bases and J by 2 bases, with 10 bases between. The germline gives CDR1 SGDLS, CDR2 YYNGEE. The CDR3 loop spans 15 amino acids. CDR3 DNA sequence: TGTGCCAGCAGCGTAGACCTTGGGGCCACAGATACGCAGTATTTT. It translates to CASSVDLGATDTQYF.

This chain uses TRBV7-9 with TRBJ1-4; 10 bases match TRBD1. Trimming cost V 4 bases and J 0 bases; bases outside gene matches: 5. Germline V CDR1 and CDR2: SEHNR, FQNEAQ (reference sequence). CDR3 length equals 17 residues. CDR3 in DNA: TGTGCCAGCAGCTCCACTGGACAGGGGGCAACTAATGAAAAACTGTTTTTT. This encodes CASSSTGQGATNEKLFF.

This clonotype was seen many times. The rearrangement links TRBV6-1 to TRBJ1-5, with 9 nucleotides matching TRBD1. CDR3 length equals 14 residues. Germline CDR1 MNHNS, CDR2 SASEGT. The trim removed 6 bases at V and 4 bases at J, leaving 4 bases unmatched. CDR3 sequence (DNA): TGTGCCAGCAGCCGTGACAGGGGGAATCAGCCCCAGCATTTT. This sequence encodes CASSRDRGNQPQHF.

The chain joins TRBV5-1 to TRBJ2-1; D possibly corresponds to TRBD2 (6 bases). The V and J ends lost 0 bases and 7 bases respectively, with 17 bases between them. Looked up from germline, CDR1 is SGHRS and CDR2 is YFSETQ. The CDR3 totals 16 residues. CDR3 bases: TGCGCCAGCAGCTTGGCCGGAATAAGCGGGTCGAATGAGCAGTTCTTC. This gives the protein CASSLAGISGSNEQFF.

This chain uses TRBV5-1 with TRBJ2-5, with a tentative D call TRBD1 (5 bases). There are 16 residues in the CDR3. Germline loops: CDR1 SGHRS, CDR2 YFSETQ. Trimming removed 0 bases from V and 3 bases from J, with 15 bases in between. The DNA of the CDR3 is TGCGCCAGCAGCTTGGGGTTCGCGGACACCGAAGAGACCCAGTACTTC. It yields the protein CASSLGFADTEETQYF.

V and J are TRBV12-3 or TRBV12-4 and TRBJ2-1; TRBD2 matches at 12 bases. V shed 11 bases and J 5 bases; nucleotides not matched to a gene: 16. The CDR3 is 17 amino acids. Written as DNA, the CDR3 is TGTGCCTGCTGTTTAGCGCGACTAGCGGGGGTTGACAATGAGCAGTTCTTC. Its protein product is CACCLARLAGVDNEQFF.